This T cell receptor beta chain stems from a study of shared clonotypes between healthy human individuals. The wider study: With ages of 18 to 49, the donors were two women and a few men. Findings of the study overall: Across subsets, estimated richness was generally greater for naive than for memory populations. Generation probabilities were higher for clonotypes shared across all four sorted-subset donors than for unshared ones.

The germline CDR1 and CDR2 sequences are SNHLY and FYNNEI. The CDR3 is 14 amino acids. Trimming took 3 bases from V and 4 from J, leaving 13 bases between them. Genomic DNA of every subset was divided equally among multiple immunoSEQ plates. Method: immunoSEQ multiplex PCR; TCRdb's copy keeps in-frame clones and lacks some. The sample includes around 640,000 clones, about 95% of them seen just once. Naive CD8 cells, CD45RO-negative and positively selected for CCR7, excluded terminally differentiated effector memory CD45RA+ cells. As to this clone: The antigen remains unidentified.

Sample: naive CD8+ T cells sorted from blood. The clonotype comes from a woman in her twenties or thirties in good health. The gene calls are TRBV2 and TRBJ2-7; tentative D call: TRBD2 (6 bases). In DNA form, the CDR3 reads TGTGCCAGCAGTGATCGGATGGGGGGATACGAGCAGTACTTC. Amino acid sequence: CASSDRMGGYEQYF.